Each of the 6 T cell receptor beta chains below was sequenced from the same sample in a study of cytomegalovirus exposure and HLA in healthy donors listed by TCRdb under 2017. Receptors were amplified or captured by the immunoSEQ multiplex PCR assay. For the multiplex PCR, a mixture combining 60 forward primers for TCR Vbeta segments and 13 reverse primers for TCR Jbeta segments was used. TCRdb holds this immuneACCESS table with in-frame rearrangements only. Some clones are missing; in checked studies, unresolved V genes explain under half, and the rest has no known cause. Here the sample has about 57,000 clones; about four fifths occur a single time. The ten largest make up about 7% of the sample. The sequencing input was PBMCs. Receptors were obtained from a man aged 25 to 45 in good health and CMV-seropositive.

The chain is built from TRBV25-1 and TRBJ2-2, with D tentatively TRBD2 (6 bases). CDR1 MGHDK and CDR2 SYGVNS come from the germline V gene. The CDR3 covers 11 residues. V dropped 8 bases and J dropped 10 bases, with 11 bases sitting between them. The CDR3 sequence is CASGGLPELFF. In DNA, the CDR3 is TGTGCCAGCGGGGGACTTCCGGAGCTGTTTTTT.

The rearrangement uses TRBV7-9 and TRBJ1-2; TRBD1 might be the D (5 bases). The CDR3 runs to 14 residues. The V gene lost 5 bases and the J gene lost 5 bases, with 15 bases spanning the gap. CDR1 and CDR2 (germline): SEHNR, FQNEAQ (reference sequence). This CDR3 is CASSLQTGDYGYTF. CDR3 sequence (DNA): TGTGCCAGCAGCCTCCAGACGGGGGATTATGGCTACACCTTC.

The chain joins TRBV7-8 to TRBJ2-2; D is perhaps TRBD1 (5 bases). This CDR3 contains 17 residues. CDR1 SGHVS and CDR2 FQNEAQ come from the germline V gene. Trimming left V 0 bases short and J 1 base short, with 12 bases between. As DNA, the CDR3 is TGTGCCAGCAGCTTAGCGCGGTGGCAGGGGAACACCGGGGAGCTGTTTTTT. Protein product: CASSLARWQGNTGELFF.

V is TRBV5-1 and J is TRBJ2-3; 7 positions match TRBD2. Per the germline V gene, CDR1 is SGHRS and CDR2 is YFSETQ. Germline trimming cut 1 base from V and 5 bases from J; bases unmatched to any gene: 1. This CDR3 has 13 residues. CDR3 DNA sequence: TGCGCCAGCAGCTTGTCGGGGGGAGATACGCAGTATTTT. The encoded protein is CASSLSGGDTQYF. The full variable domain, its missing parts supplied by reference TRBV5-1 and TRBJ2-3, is KAGVTQTPRYLIKTRGQQVTLSCSPISGHRSVSWYQQTPGQGLQFLFEYFSETQRNKGNFPGRFSGRQFSNSRSEMNVSTLELGDSALYLCASSLSGGDTQYFGPGTRLTVL.

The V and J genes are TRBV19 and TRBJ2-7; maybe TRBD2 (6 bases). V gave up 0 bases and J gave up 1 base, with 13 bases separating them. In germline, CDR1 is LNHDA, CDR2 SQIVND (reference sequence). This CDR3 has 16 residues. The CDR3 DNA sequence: TGTGCCAGTAGTATAGAGGCCGGGACTTCTTCCTACGAGCAGTACTTC. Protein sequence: CASSIEAGTSSYEQYF.

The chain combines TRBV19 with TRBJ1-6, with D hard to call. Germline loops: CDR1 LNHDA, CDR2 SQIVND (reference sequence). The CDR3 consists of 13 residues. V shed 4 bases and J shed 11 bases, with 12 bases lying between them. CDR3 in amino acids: CASSTSVGTPLHF. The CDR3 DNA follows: TGTGCCAGTAGTACCTCCGTCGGGACACCCCTCCACTTT. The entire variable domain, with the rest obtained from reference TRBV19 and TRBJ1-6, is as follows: DGGITQSPKYLFRKEGQNVTLSCEQNLNHDAMYWYRQDPGQGLRLIYYSQIVNDFQKGDIAEGYSVSREKKESFPLTVTSAQKNPTAFYLCASSTSVGTPLHFGNGTRLTVT.